This entry is about one T cell receptor (beta chain). Antigen unknown. Unstimulated PBMCs were sorted into CD3+CD4+ and CD3+CD8+ populations. Sequencing used immunoSEQ multiplex PCR; TCRdb keeps in-frame clones, though not all of them. The repertoire holds 50,000 to 55,000 clones, with about 67% as singletons. This sample was included in a study of T cell clones after liver transplantation. Study-level information: Until 12-24 months post-transplant, subjects got standard immunosuppression and no induction. Samples came pre-transplant, pre-randomization before withdrawal, and post-randomization after withdrawal ended.

General study points: Graft donor-reactive T cells may have migrated into the graft rather than being deleted.

The V gene end was trimmed by 4 bases and the J gene end by 5 bases; junction bases not matched to a gene: 9. Germline V gene lookup returns CDR1 SGDLS and CDR2 YYNGEE. CDR3 size: 17 residues. The J gene is TRBJ2-5, the V gene TRBV9; 15 nucleotides line up with TRBD2. The clonotype originates from a human patient who received a liver transplant. Some T cells may be provided by the graft donor. The starting material was CD4+ T cells from blood, obtained more than 52 months after liver transplant. CDR3 bases: TGTGCCAGCAGCCCCGGACTAGCGGGGGGGATTCGGGAGACCCAGTACTTC. Protein product: CASSPGLAGGIRETQYF.